One sample yielded the 27 T cell receptor beta chains listed below, sequenced in a study of hypomethylating agent response in myelodysplastic syndrome. Using immunoSEQ multiplex PCR, the repertoire was profiled, and TCRdb retains in-frame clones only, with some absent. The table records 800 to 1,000 clones, 82% of them present only once. The source material was bone marrow, sampled before or after starting hypomethylating agent treatment for myelodysplastic syndrome (not recorded which). The receptors stem from a human donor with myelodysplastic syndrome.

The rearrangement links TRBV5-6 to TRBJ2-3, with D perhaps TRBD2 (5 bases). Germline V gene lookup returns CDR1 SGHDT and CDR2 YYEEEE. Trimming cost V 0 bases and J 0 bases, with 8 bases left between them. The CDR3 spans 15 residues. In DNA form, the CDR3 reads TGTGCCAGCAGCTTGGTTGGGAGTAGCACAGATACGCAGTATTTT. Its translation is CASSLVGSSTDTQYF.

The chain links TRBV6-5 to TRBJ1-2, with D unresolved. CDR1 is MNHEY and CDR2 is SVGAGI in the germline V gene. The length of the CDR3 is 14 residues. Trimming pared 10 bases from V and 3 bases from J, leaving 18 bases between. The CDR3 protein is CATRTDGSHYGYTF. The CDR3 DNA is TGTGCCACAAGAACGGACGGCTCCCACTATGGCTACACCTTC.

V is TRBV11-2 and J is TRBJ2-7; D is possibly TRBD1 (6 bases). Germline V lookup: CDR1 SGHAT, CDR2 FQNNGV. The CDR3 length is 15 residues. Trimming left V 0 bases short and J 5 bases short, with 14 bases between. The CDR3 reads CASSLDRGFFHEQYF. The CDR3 nucleotides are TGTGCCAGCAGCTTAGACAGGGGTTTCTTTCACGAGCAGTACTTC. Complete variable domain (other parts from reference TRBV11-2 and TRBJ2-7): EAGVAQSPRYKIIEKRQSVAFWCNPISGHATLYWYQQILGQGPKLLIQFQNNGVVDDSQLPKDRFSAERLKGVDSTLKIQPAKLEDSAVYLCASSLDRGFFHEQYFGPGTRLTVT.

This chain's CDR3 is CASSPGDREESRNTIYF. CDR3 nucleotides: TGTGCCAGCTCACCGGGGGACAGGGAAGAGTCAAGAAACACCATATATTTT. The J gene is TRBJ1-3, the V gene TRBV18; TRBD1 aligns across 9 bases. The CDR3 totals 17 residues. Unmatched junction bases numbered 11, after V lost 3 bases and J lost 5 bases. CDR1 is KGHSH, CDR2 LQKENI, per germline.

This chain uses TRBV10-2 with TRBJ1-1; D is perhaps TRBD1 (6 bases). Trimming removed 1 base at V and 0 bases at J, with 9 bases between. CDR3 length: 15 residues. Germline V gene data show CDR1 as WSHSY and CDR2 as SAAADI. CDR3 residues: CASSEFGQLNTEAFF. The CDR3 nucleotides are TGCGCCAGCAGTGAGTTTGGACAGCTGAACACTGAAGCTTTCTTT.

The rearrangement links TRBV19 to TRBJ2-1, with a tentative D call TRBD2 (6 bases). In germline, CDR1 is LNHDA, CDR2 SQIVND (reference sequence). Trimming shortened V by 6 bases and J by 0 bases, and 12 bases separated the two germline ends. This CDR3 has 15 amino acids. The DNA of the CDR3 is TGTGCCAGTAGACCCCGGGGGAGCTCCTACAATGAGCAGTTCTTC. Residues: CASRPRGSSYNEQFF.

The rearrangement joins TRBV9 to TRBJ2-3; TRBD2 matches 7 bases. In germline, CDR1 is SGDLS, CDR2 YYNGEE. V lost 2 bases to trimming and J lost 0 bases; unmatched junction nucleotides: 3. This CDR3 has 15 residues. DNA of the CDR3: TGTGCCAGCAGCGTCCTGGGAGGGAGCACAGATACGCAGTATTTT. Translated, it gives CASSVLGGSTDTQYF.

The chain combines TRBV19 with TRBJ2-1, with 12 bases fitting TRBD1. The CDR3 is made up of 15 amino acids. CDR1 is LNHDA and CDR2 is SQIVND in the germline V gene (reference sequence). The V and J ends lost 3 bases and 9 bases, in that order; junction bases with no gene match: 6. CDR3 region: CASSIQGQGASEQFF. In nucleotides, the CDR3 is TGTGCCAGTAGTATCCAGGGACAGGGGGCGTCTGAGCAGTTCTTC.

The chain employs TRBV2 and TRBJ1-5; D might be TRBD1 (6 bases). With 3 bases removed from V and 5 bases from J, the gap between germline ends came to 14 bases. Germline lookup yields CDR1 SNHLY and CDR2 FYNNEI. This CDR3 region has 15 residues. The CDR3 DNA reads TGTGCCAGCAGTGAGGGCAGGGGAAGCGATCAGCCCCAGCATTTT. As protein: CASSEGRGSDQPQHF. The complete variable domain, with remaining parts taken from reference TRBV2 and TRBJ1-5, reads EPEVTQTPSHQVTQMGQEVILRCVPISNHLYFYWYRQILGQKVEFLVSFYNNEISEKSEIFDDQFSVERPDGSNFTLKIRSTKLEDSAMYFCASSEGRGSDQPQHFGDGTRLSIL.

The chain carries TRBV2 and TRBJ2-2, with D possibly matching TRBD2 (7 bases). CDR3 length: 18 residues. V gave up 2 bases and J gave up 1 base, with 17 bases separating them. The germline V gene encodes CDR1 SNHLY and CDR2 FYNNEI. This chain's CDR3 is CASSEINVGGLNTGELFF. The DNA of the CDR3 is TGTGCCAGCAGTGAAATAAACGTCGGGGGGCTGAACACCGGGGAGCTGTTTTTT.

In its sample, this clone was seen once. J is TRBJ1-5 and V is TRBV11-2; perhaps TRBD1 as D (5 bases). Looked up from germline, CDR1 is SGHAT and CDR2 is FQNNGV. The CDR3 extends over 14 amino acids. V shed 1 base and J shed 7 bases, with 11 bases lying between them. CDR3 nucleotides: TGTGCCAGCAGCTTAGCAGGGTTTGGACAGCCCCAGCATTTT. The encoded protein is CASSLAGFGQPQHF.

The chain recombines TRBV6-1 with TRBJ1-6; the D gene is possibly TRBD1 (5 bases). V was pared by 8 bases and J by 5 bases, with 13 bases between. The CDR3 is 14 amino acids. Germline CDR1 and CDR2: MNHNS and SASEGT. The DNA for the CDR3 is TGTGCCAGCGGCCGGGAAGGGGATAATTCACCCCTCCACTTT. This gives the protein CASGREGDNSPLHF.

This chain uses TRBV7-2 with TRBJ1-3; D unresolved. With 1 base removed from V and 0 bases from J, the gap between germline ends came to 7 bases. Germline loops: CDR1 SGHTA, CDR2 FQGNSA. This CDR3 comprises 15 residues. The CDR3 bases are TGTGCCAGCAGCTTAGGGGTGAACTCTGGAAACACCATATATTTT. Translation gives CASSLGVNSGNTIYF.

V gene TRBV5-4 combines with J gene TRBJ2-1; 8 bases agree with TRBD2. CDR3 size: 16 residues. CDR1 is SGHNT and CDR2 is YYREEE in the germline V gene (reference sequence). The V and J ends lost 5 bases and 6 bases, in that order; junction bases with no gene match: 13. CDR3 amino acids: CASRAATRTSLNEQFF. The CDR3 DNA reads TGTGCCAGCAGGGCGGCTACTAGGACTAGCCTCAATGAGCAGTTCTTC.

The chain recombines TRBV11-2 with TRBJ2-4; D may be TRBD2 (6 bases). V lost 4 bases and J 0 bases, leaving 13 bases between the germline ends. CDR1 is SGHAT and CDR2 is FQNNGV in the germline V gene. The CDR3 covers 16 residues. The chain's CDR3 is CASSSRGGTAKNIQYF. The CDR3 DNA is TGTGCCAGCAGCTCCCGCGGCGGGACAGCCAAAAACATTCAGTACTTC.

The genes are TRBV2 and TRBJ2-1, with D perhaps matching TRBD1 or TRBD2 (6 bases each). Trimming shortened V by 1 base and J by 3 bases, and 10 bases separated the two germline ends. CDR3 size: 15 residues. Germline-derived CDR1 and CDR2 are SNHLY and FYNNEI. The CDR3 sequence: CASSEEGGSYNEQFF. The CDR3 region has the DNA TGTGCCAGCAGTGAAGAAGGGGGGAGCTACAATGAGCAGTTCTTC. Filled out from reference TRBV2 and TRBJ2-1, the complete variable domain reads EPEVTQTPSHQVTQMGQEVILRCVPISNHLYFYWYRQILGQKVEFLVSFYNNEISEKSEIFDDQFSVERPDGSNFTLKIRSTKLEDSAMYFCASSEEGGSYNEQFFGPGTRLTVL.

This rearrangement joins TRBV11-3 to TRBJ1-6; no definite D call. The ends were cut back, 3 bases at V and 6 bases at J, with 12 bases in the middle. The CDR3 totals 15 residues. CDR1 SGHNT and CDR2 YENEEA come from the germline V gene. The CDR3 DNA follows: TGTGCCAGCAGCTTCGGCCTTAGAGGTAATTCACCCCTCCACTTT. Translating gives CASSFGLRGNSPLHF. The full variable domain, in which reference TRBV11-3 and TRBJ1-6 provide the parts outside the CDR3, is EAGVVQSPRYKIIEKKQPVAFWCNPISGHNTLYWYLQNLGQGPELLIRYENEEAVDDSQLPKDRFSAERLKGVDSTLKIQPAELGDSAVYLCASSFGLRGNSPLHFGNGTRLTVT.

The chain couples TRBV6-6 to TRBJ2-1; D may correspond to TRBD1 or TRBD2 (5 bases each). This CDR3 spans 15 amino acids. V was pared by 2 bases and J by 6 bases, with 14 bases between. The germline CDR1 and CDR2 sequences are MNHNY and SVGAGI (reference sequence). In DNA, the CDR3 is TGTGCCAGCAGTTACCGAGGGGCTACGGCCAATGAGCAGTTCTTC. The encoded protein is CASSYRGATANEQFF.

The V and J genes are TRBV6-5 and TRBJ2-1; 7 bases agree with TRBD2. There are 16 residues in the CDR3. In germline, CDR1 is MNHEY, CDR2 SVGAGI. Germline trimming cut 0 bases from V and 10 bases from J; bases unmatched to any gene: 12. CDR3 in DNA: TGTGCCAGCAGTTACTCGGCCGGGACTATAAACCGAGAGCAGTTCTTC. Its translation: CASSYSAGTINREQFF.

CDR3 sequence (DNA): TGTGCCACCAGCAGAGCTGCAGAATACAATGAGCAGTTCTTC. Its translation is CATSRAAEYNEQFF. V usage is TRBV15 and J usage is TRBJ2-1; D is unclear. Trimming shortened V by 1 base and J by 4 bases, and 8 bases separated the two germline ends. There are 14 residues in the CDR3. Looked up from germline, CDR1 is LNHNV and CDR2 is YYDKDF (reference sequence).

V usage is TRBV25-1 and J usage is TRBJ2-7, with D tentatively TRBD2 (5 bases). The CDR3 is 12 amino acids. V was trimmed by 3 bases and J by 9 bases, leaving 12 bases between them. The V gene's germline CDR1 is MGHDK and CDR2 SYGVNS. The DNA of the CDR3 is TGTGCCAGCAGTGATGGACCAGGAGGGCAGTACTTC. Translated, it gives CASSDGPGGQYF.

The chain combines TRBV4-1 with TRBJ1-3, with D perhaps TRBD1 (6 bases). There are 15 residues in the CDR3. V dropped 0 bases and J dropped 2 bases, with 8 bases sitting between them. The V gene's germline CDR1 is MGHRA and CDR2 YSYEKL. The DNA for the CDR3 is TGCGCCAGCAGCCAAGAAAGGGGGGCTGGAAACACCATATATTTT. Protein sequence: CASSQERGAGNTIYF.

The V and J genes are TRBV27 and TRBJ1-5, with a tentative D call TRBD1 (6 bases). V lost 6 bases and J lost 8, with 20 bases in between. The CDR3 totals 15 residues. CDR1 and CDR2 from the germline V gene are MNHEY and SMNVEV (reference sequence). The CDR3 spells CASSRSGDPREPQHF. In DNA, the CDR3 is TGTGCCAGCAGCCGTTCAGGGGACCCTCGTGAGCCCCAGCATTTT.

V gene TRBV9 combines with J gene TRBJ1-3; no reliable D call. The CDR3 covers 15 residues. Germline V lookup: CDR1 SGDLS, CDR2 YYNGEE. V was pared by 3 bases and J by 0 bases, with 10 bases between. This CDR3 is CASSAAIGSGNTIYF. CDR3 bases: TGTGCCAGCAGCGCAGCTATCGGCTCTGGAAACACCATATATTTT.

This chain connects TRBV28 to TRBJ2-2, with 10 nucleotides matching TRBD1. The germline gives CDR1 MDHEN, CDR2 SYDVKM. This CDR3 comprises 15 residues. The J segment lost 7 bases and the V segment lost 2 bases, leaving 4 bases of the junction unmatched. CDR3 coding DNA: TGTGCCAGCAGTTTAGGGGACAGGGGAGTCGGGGAGCTGTTTTTT. It yields the protein CASSLGDRGVGELFF.

CDR3 nucleotides: TGTGCCAGCAGCTTTTCATTCTTCTCTGGGGCCAACGTCCTGACTTTC. Its translation: CASSFSFFSGANVLTF. V and J are TRBV11-2 and TRBJ2-6; no clear D. Trimming pared 3 bases from V and 0 bases from J, leaving 9 bases between. The CDR3 totals 16 residues. Looked up from germline, CDR1 is SGHAT and CDR2 is FQNNGV.

This clone was counted only a few times. This chain uses TRBV7-2 with TRBJ2-6; D is unresolved. The germline CDR1 and CDR2 sequences are SGHTA and FQGNSA. Trimming stripped 3 bases from V and 0 bases from J, with 9 bases between. This CDR3 comprises 16 residues. CDR3: CASSFSFFSGANVLTF. CDR3 DNA sequence: TGTGCCAGCAGCTTTTCATTCTTCTCTGGGGCCAACGTCCTGACTTTC.